This TCR beta chain was sequenced in a study of cytomegalovirus exposure and HLA in healthy donors. The assay was immunoSEQ multiplex PCR, and TCRdb's table has in-frame clones only and misses some. The sample holds 280,000 or so clones, around 87% seen once. The sequenced sample was PBMCs. The TCR comes from a woman aged 18-29 years in good health and CMV-seronegative.

The CDR3 region is CASSSGLAGEVASTDTQYF. The CDR3 coding sequence is TGCGCCAGCAGCTCAGGACTAGCGGGAGAGGTGGCTAGCACAGATACGCAGTATTTT. The chain employs TRBV5-1 and TRBJ2-3; TRBD2 aligns across 13 bases. Unmatched junction bases numbered 10, after V lost 3 bases and J lost 0 bases. CDR3 length equals 19 residues. Germline V gene sequence: CDR1 SGHRS, CDR2 YFSETQ.